This entry lists 28 T cell receptor beta chains sequenced from one sample in a study of T cells in Graves' hyperthyroidism and ophthalmopathy. Amplified regions were TCR beta CDR3 sequences from RNA transcripts. In the first-round RT-PCR of the TCR CDR3, the HTBI primer set was used. TCRdb passed the multiplex PCR reads through MiXCR, listing each CDR3 protein once. Among 300,000 to 450,000 distinct CDR3 sequences listed, around an eighth were seen once. Sequenced material: blood. Every receptor here comes from a man in his thirties or forties with Graves' hyperthyroidism that later progressed to Graves' ophthalmopathy.

Many counts were recorded for this clonotype. The chain carries TRBV3-1 and TRBJ1-4; no definite D call. There are 17 residues in the CDR3. The V and J ends lost 0 bases and 4 bases respectively, with 15 bases between them. Per germline, CDR1 LGHDT and CDR2 YNNKEL (reference sequence). CDR3 DNA sequence: TGTGCCAGCAGCCAAGATTGGAGGGAGGATTTTAATGAAAAACTGTTTTTT. This encodes CASSQDWREDFNEKLFF.

This clonotype showed up just a few times. This sequence joins TRBV29-1 and TRBJ2-7; TRBD1 agrees at 7 bases. The CDR3 runs 13 residues. The V gene's germline CDR1 is SQVTM and CDR2 ANQGSEA. V shed 7 bases, J shed 2 bases, and the junction held 8 bases outside the gene matches. Here the CDR3 reads CSALGDSTYEQYF. The CDR3 DNA reads as TGCAGCGCTCTAGGGGACAGTACCTACGAGCAGTACTTC.

Comment on this clonotype: A much larger clone sits a single nucleotide away, making a read error possible. The CDR3 does not close with the conserved phenylalanine or tryptophan, likely indicating a read error. The rearrangement joins TRBV7-9 to TRBJ1-6; 9 bases map to TRBD1. V was pared by 5 bases and J by 2 bases, with 7 bases of the junction left unmatched. Germline loops: CDR1 SEHNR, CDR2 FQNEAQ (reference sequence). This CDR3 contains 17 residues. CDR3 in amino acids: CASSARQGGTYNSPLHL. The CDR3, as DNA: TGTGCCAGCAGCGCAAGACAGGGGGGCACCTATAATTCACCCCTCCACCTT.

This clonotype was observed many times. The chain joins TRBV7-9 to TRBJ1-2; D gene ambiguous. The V gene's germline CDR1 is SEHNR and CDR2 FQNEAQ (reference sequence). Trimming left V 8 bases short and J 2 bases short, with 12 bases between. The CDR3 runs to 13 residues. The CDR3 sequence: CASGLDPNYGYTF. The CDR3, as DNA: TGTGCCAGCGGCCTGGATCCGAACTATGGCTACACCTTC.

This clonotype was detected a few times. The chain uses TRBV18 and TRBJ1-5, with 8 bases that match TRBD1. J was trimmed by 4 bases and V by 0 bases; bases with no gene match: 2. From germline, CDR1 is KGHSH and CDR2 LQKENI. The CDR3 covers 15 residues. CDR3: CASSPPGQANQPQHF. In nucleotides, the CDR3 is TGTGCCAGCTCACCACCGGGACAGGCGAATCAGCCCCAGCATTTT.

The rearrangement links TRBV7-8 to TRBJ1-1, with D tentatively TRBD1 (5 bases). CDR1 and CDR2 from the germline V gene are SGHVS and FQNEAQ. Trimming removed 4 bases from V and 5 bases from J, with 23 bases in between. The CDR3 covers 17 residues. The CDR3 DNA follows: TGTGCCAGCAGCTCAACTCGAAGGGGCTGCCGGGGGACTGAAGCTTTCTTT. Encoded protein: CASSSTRRGCRGTEAFF.

This clonotype was seen many times. The chain carries TRBV3-1 and TRBJ1-5; D is perhaps TRBD1 (6 bases). CDR1 and CDR2 (germline): LGHDT, YNNKEL (reference sequence). The CDR3 length is 14 residues. Trimming took off 2 bases at V and 5 bases at J, with 10 bases between the two ends. In DNA, the CDR3 is TGTGCCAGCAGCCAACGTGGGGGGCATCAGCCCCAGCATTTT. Protein: CASSQRGGHQPQHF.

This clonotype was counted ten times or more. This chain connects TRBV20-1 to TRBJ2-3, with D perhaps matching TRBD1 (5 bases). Germline CDR1 is DFQATT and CDR2 is SNEGSKA (reference sequence). The CDR3 covers 13 residues. Trimming stripped 0 bases from V and 2 bases from J, with 6 bases between. Here the CDR3 DNA reads TGCAGTGCTAGAGAAGGGGTCACAGATACGCAGTATTTT. Amino acids: CSAREGVTDTQYF.

This clonotype showed up just a few times. The rearrangement links TRBV5-1 to TRBJ1-2, with D perhaps matching TRBD1 (6 bases). The V gene's germline CDR1 is SGHRS and CDR2 YFSETQ. The CDR3 has 15 amino acids. Trimming removed 4 bases at V and 4 bases at J, with 17 bases between. CDR3 sequence reads: CASSPRQDTTYGYTF. In DNA, the CDR3 is TGCGCCAGCAGCCCTAGACAGGACACAACCTATGGCTACACCTTC.

Notes on this clonotype: The junction does not match germline at one end; this may be a read error. The chain links TRBV11-3 to TRBJ2-2; D is tentatively TRBD1 or TRBD2 (5 bases each). This CDR3 is built from 14 residues. The germline CDR1 and CDR2 sequences are SGHNT and YENEEA. CDR3 nucleotides: TGTGCCAGCAGCTTACAGGGATGGACCGGGGAGCTGCTTTTT. Translating it yields CASSLQGWTGELLF.

The genes are TRBV5-1 and TRBJ2-2, with 12 bases matching TRBD1. CDR1 and CDR2 from the germline V gene are SGHRS and YFSETQ. V was clipped by 4 bases and J by 0 bases; unmatched bases: 10. The CDR3 totals 19 residues. CDR3 amino acids: CASSPRDRGLSTNTGELFF. Here the CDR3 DNA reads TGCGCCAGCAGCCCACGGGACAGGGGGCTTTCAACGAACACCGGGGAGCTGTTTTTT. Combining the CDR3 with reference TRBV5-1 and TRBJ2-2 gives the whole variable domain KAGVTQTPRYLIKTRGQQVTLSCSPISGHRSVSWYQQTPGQGLQFLFEYFSETQRNKGNFPGRFSGRQFSNSRSEMNVSTLELGDSALYLCASSPRDRGLSTNTGELFFGEGSRLTVL.

This clonotype has a count of ten or more. This sequence joins TRBV3-1 and TRBJ1-1; D is unclear. V lost 4 bases and J lost 1, with 10 bases in between. The CDR3 is made up of 14 amino acids. CDR1 is LGHDT, CDR2 YNNKEL, per germline (reference sequence). In DNA form, the CDR3 reads TGTGCCAGCAGCCGTCAGGCCCAGAACACTGAAGCTTTCTTT. Its protein is CASSRQAQNTEAFF. The whole variable domain, filled in from reference TRBV3-1 and TRBJ1-1, reads DTAVSQTPKYLVTQMGNDKSIKCEQNLGHDTMYWYKQDSKKFLKIMFSYNNKELIINETVPNRFSPKSPDKAHLNLHINSLELGDSAVYFCASSRQAQNTEAFFGQGTRLTVV.

The chain has TRBV9 and TRBJ1-2; 9 bases match TRBD1. The germline V gene encodes CDR1 SGDLS and CDR2 YYNGEE. V shed 4 bases and J 4 bases; nucleotides not matched to a gene: 14. The CDR3 runs 17 residues. This CDR3 reads CASSPLGGGTGSYGYTF. The DNA of the CDR3 is TGTGCCAGCAGCCCGCTCGGGGGCGGGACAGGGAGCTATGGCTACACCTTC.

V and J are TRBV4-1 and TRBJ2-1, with D possibly called TRBD1 or TRBD2 (5 bases each). CDR3 length equals 14 residues. Germline V gene lookup returns CDR1 MGHRA and CDR2 YSYEKL. V was pared by 6 bases and J by 4 bases, with 13 bases between. The CDR3 sequence is CASRGRIDYNEQFF. The CDR3 DNA reads TGCGCCAGCAGGGGACGTATCGATTACAATGAGCAGTTCTTC.

This rearrangement joins TRBV7-9 to TRBJ2-7; maybe TRBD1 (5 bases). Germline-derived CDR1 and CDR2 are SEHNR and FQNEAQ (reference sequence). Trimming took 5 bases from V and 2 from J, leaving 16 bases between them. The CDR3 length is 15 residues. The CDR3 region is CASSPQEWVTYEQYF. CDR3 bases: TGTGCCAGCAGCCCACAGGAATGGGTGACCTACGAGCAGTACTTC.

The rearrangement links TRBV24-1 to TRBJ1-5; TRBD1 might be the D (5 bases). From germline, CDR1 is KGHDR and CDR2 SFDVKD. Deletions cut 5 bases from V and 3 bases from J, with 10 bases between. The CDR3 spans 14 residues. The CDR3 here is CATSVSDTNQPQHF. CDR3 nucleotides: TGTGCCACCAGTGTTTCGGACACCAATCAGCCCCAGCATTTT.

This clonotype was recorded at least ten times. The chain uses TRBV6-1 and TRBJ2-2, with 11 bases fitting TRBD1. This CDR3 has 14 residues. Germline V gene lookup returns CDR1 MNHNS and CDR2 SASEGT. The ends lost 7 bases at V and 7 bases at J; junction bases unmatched: 5. The DNA for the CDR3 is TGTGCCAGCAAAGGGACAGGGGGTCACGGGGAGCTGTTTTTT. The encoded protein is CASKGTGGHGELFF.

This clonotype was counted only a few times. It may be a read error: a sequence one base away is much more abundant. The DNA of the CDR3 is TGTGTCAGCAGTTTAGGCAGGGATTACGAGCAGTACTTC. Translated: CVSSLGRDYEQYF. The chain recombines TRBV28 with TRBJ2-7, with D possibly being TRBD1 (5 bases). CDR1 and CDR2 from the germline V gene are MDHEN and SYDVKM. CDR3 length: 13 amino acids.

This clonotype was counted a few times. The J gene is TRBJ2-1, the V gene TRBV6-1; 11 positions match TRBD2. The CDR3 has 16 residues. V lost 5 bases, J lost 6 bases, and 9 bases stayed unmatched. Germline-derived CDR1 and CDR2 are MNHNS and SASEGT. CDR3 in amino acids: CASSYLGLAGFNEQFF. CDR3 nucleotide sequence: TGTGCCAGCAGTTACCTTGGACTAGCGGGCTTCAATGAGCAGTTCTTC.

This clonotype was counted ten times or more. The chain uses TRBV7-9 and TRBJ1-4, with a tentative D call TRBD1 (6 bases). The germline V gene has CDR1 SEHNR and CDR2 FQNEAQ (reference sequence). The V end lost 11 bases, the J end lost 8 bases, and 18 bases lay between the germline ends. The CDR3 runs 13 residues. The CDR3 loop is CADQGPYEEKLFF. Here the CDR3 DNA reads TGTGCCGACCAGGGGCCCTACGAGGAAAAACTGTTTTTT.

This clonotype has more than one count but fewer than ten. The chain combines TRBV5-1 with TRBJ2-1; 7 nucleotides match TRBD1. Germline CDR1 SGHRS, CDR2 YFSETQ. This CDR3 is built from 15 residues. V was clipped by 4 bases and J by 0 bases; unmatched bases: 4. CDR3 loop: CASSVTGDSYNEQFF. DNA of the CDR3: TGCGCCAGCAGCGTAACAGGGGACTCCTACAATGAGCAGTTCTTC.

This clonotype has ten or more counts. The genes are TRBV10-3 and TRBJ2-1; possible D gene TRBD1, 6 bases. The CDR3 runs 14 residues. With 6 bases removed from V and 1 base from J, the gap between germline ends came to 10 bases. Looked up from germline, CDR1 is ENHRY and CDR2 is SYGVKD. The CDR3 here is CAIRQTGSYNEQFF. CDR3 nucleotides: TGTGCCATCAGGCAGACAGGATCCTACAATGAGCAGTTCTTC.

A single count supports this clonotype. Being one base from a much bigger clone, this may be a read error. V is TRBV19 and J is TRBJ1-1; possibly TRBD1 for D (6 bases). The V end was cut by 5 bases, the J end by 7 bases, with 17 bases between. Per the germline V gene, CDR1 is LNHDA and CDR2 is SQIVND (reference sequence). The CDR3 runs 14 residues. The CDR3 DNA sequence: TGTGCCAGTAGTCTCCGTCCGGGGGCCATTGAAGCTTTCTTT. Residues: CASSLRPGAIEAFF. The full variable domain, in which reference TRBV19 and TRBJ1-1 provide the parts outside the CDR3, is DGGITQSPKYLFRKEGQNVTLSCEQNLNHDAMYWYRQDPGQGLRLIYYSQIVNDFQKGDIAEGYSVSREKKESFPLTVTSAQKNPTAFYLCASSLRPGAIEAFFGQGTRLTVV.

The table lists this clonotype with a few counts. The chain joins TRBV19 to TRBJ1-1; D ambiguous. The CDR3 sequence is 13 residues long. V dropped 1 base and J dropped 5 bases, with 8 bases sitting between them. The germline gives CDR1 LNHDA, CDR2 SQIVND (reference sequence). CDR3 loop: CASSIAGRTEAFF. For the CDR3, the DNA is TGTGCCAGTAGTATAGCGGGGAGGACTGAAGCTTTCTTT. Using reference TRBV19 and TRBJ1-1 for the parts outside the CDR3, the full variable domain is DGGITQSPKYLFRKEGQNVTLSCEQNLNHDAMYWYRQDPGQGLRLIYYSQIVNDFQKGDIAEGYSVSREKKESFPLTVTSAQKNPTAFYLCASSIAGRTEAFFGQGTRLTVV.

V usage is TRBV18 and J usage is TRBJ2-2; D might be TRBD2 (5 bases). Trimming removed 1 base from V and 6 bases from J, with 12 bases in between. Germline assignment: CDR1 KGHSH and CDR2 LQKENI. CDR3 length equals 15 residues. The chain's CDR3 is CASSPLEELAGELFF. The CDR3 DNA is TGTGCCAGCTCACCACTGGAGGAGCTCGCCGGGGAGCTGTTTTTT.

This clonotype was detected ten times or more. The rearrangement uses TRBV27 and TRBJ1-6; D unclear. Germline CDR1 MNHEY, CDR2 SMNVEV (reference sequence). CDR3 length equals 13 residues. V lost 3 bases and J lost 6, with 6 bases in between. CDR3 sequence reads: CASSLTANSPLHF. The DNA for the CDR3 is TGTGCCAGCAGTTTGACTGCTAATTCACCCCTCCACTTT.

Worth noting for this clonotype: Being one base from a much bigger clone, this may be a read error. V and J are TRBV7-2 and TRBJ2-7; D possibly matches TRBD1 or TRBD2 (5 bases each). Trimming cost V 4 bases and J 3 bases, with 16 bases left between them. Germline-derived CDR1 and CDR2 are SGHTA and FQGNSA. The CDR3 is 15 amino acids. The CDR3 protein is CASSSTGAGSYEQYF. The CDR3 region has the DNA TGTGCCAGCAGCTCCACCGGGGCAGGGAGCTACGAGCAGTACTTC.

This clonotype was observed many times. The rearrangement joins TRBV19 to TRBJ1-2, with D perhaps TRBD1 (6 bases). V was shortened by 4 bases and J by 5 bases, with 20 bases between the two germline ends. CDR1 LNHDA and CDR2 SQIVND come from the germline V gene (reference sequence). This CDR3 is built from 16 residues. CDR3 sequence reads: CASSTRDTAGIYGYTF. The CDR3 bases are TGTGCCAGTAGTACCCGGGACACGGCCGGGATATATGGCTACACCTTC. Full variable domain (remainder filled in from reference TRBV19 and TRBJ1-2): DGGITQSPKYLFRKEGQNVTLSCEQNLNHDAMYWYRQDPGQGLRLIYYSQIVNDFQKGDIAEGYSVSREKKESFPLTVTSAQKNPTAFYLCASSTRDTAGIYGYTFGSGTRLTVV.